The 19 T cell receptor beta chains below were found in one sample sequenced in a study of CD8 T cells in ankylosing spondylitis (TCRdb year 2017). The method behind the library was 5' RACE. Reads for this sample came from an Illumina HiSeq 2500. TCRdb ran its own pipeline on the public reads, namely fastp trimming at Q25 and MiXCR clone calling, and kept in-frame beta chains. Rows with a matching CDR3 protein are joined into one entry that keeps the most common DNA and genes. The sample table contains about 160,000 distinct CDR3 sequences; only one count was recorded for 8.5% to 10% of them. Approximately 15% of the sample lies in the top ten. Material for sequencing was blood, either unsorted or a sorted T cell fraction (not recorded which). The receptors were gathered from a female donor with ankylosing spondylitis or in good health (not recorded which).

This clonotype was detected ten times or more. The V call is TRBV7-2, the J call TRBJ2-7; D tentatively reads TRBD1 or TRBD2 (5 bases each). There are 15 residues in the CDR3. Germline V lookup: CDR1 SGHTA, CDR2 FQGNSA. V shed 5 bases and J shed 3 bases, with 17 bases lying between them. The CDR3 region has the DNA TGTGCCAGCAGCCTGCACTGGGACGGGAACTACGAGCAGTACTTC. It specifies CASSLHWDGNYEQYF.

This sequence joins TRBV7-3 and TRBJ2-1, with a weak D call TRBD2 (6 bases). The CDR3 is 15 residues long. V was trimmed by 1 base and J by 2 bases, leaving 9 bases between them. CDR1 is SGHTA, CDR2 FQGTGA, per germline. DNA of the CDR3: TGTGCCAGCAGCTTAATCCTAGCGCCCTACAATGAGCAGTTCTTC. This encodes CASSLILAPYNEQFF.

A few counts support this clonotype. The CDR3 protein is CASSFGERGYNEQFF. CDR3 in DNA: TGCGCCAGCAGCTTCGGGGAAAGGGGCTACAATGAGCAGTTCTTC. The gene calls are TRBV5-1 and TRBJ2-1; D tentatively reads TRBD1 or TRBD2 (5 bases each). Trimming took 2 bases from V and 3 from J, leaving 12 bases between them. Per the germline V gene, CDR1 is SGHRS and CDR2 is YFSETQ. The CDR3 covers 15 residues. Full variable domain (remainder filled in from reference TRBV5-1 and TRBJ2-1): KAGVTQTPRYLIKTRGQQVTLSCSPISGHRSVSWYQQTPGQGLQFLFEYFSETQRNKGNFPGRFSGRQFSNSRSEMNVSTLELGDSALYLCASSFGERGYNEQFFGPGTRLTVL.

This clonotype was detected ten times or more. CDR3 protein: CASSPTDYEQYF. The CDR3 DNA follows: TGTGCCAGCAGCCCAACAGACTACGAGCAGTACTTC. The rearrangement joins TRBV12-3 or TRBV12-4 to TRBJ2-7; D remains unclear. CDR3 length equals 12 residues. The V and J ends lost 6 bases and 3 bases respectively, with 9 bases between them.

This clonotype was picked up a small number of times. This chain joins TRBV12-3 or TRBV12-4 and TRBJ1-4, with D perhaps TRBD1 (6 bases). The CDR3 sequence is 15 residues long. Trimming cost V 1 base and J 6 bases, with 12 bases left between them. CDR3 bases: TGTGCCAGCAGTTTAGGGGGGCAGGAGGATGAAAAACTGTTTTTT. Encoded protein: CASSLGGQEDEKLFF.

This clonotype occurred many times. The chain uses TRBV9 and TRBJ2-1, with TRBD2 matching 9 bases. The germline V gene has CDR1 SGDLS and CDR2 YYNGEE. There are 14 residues in the CDR3. Trimming removed 4 bases from V and 5 bases from J; junction bases left unmatched: 4. The CDR3 sequence is CASSSGTSNNEQFF. In DNA, the CDR3 is TGTGCCAGCAGCTCGGGGACTAGCAACAATGAGCAGTTCTTC.

The chain recombines TRBV9 with TRBJ2-7, with 7 bases lining up with TRBD2. V dropped 3 bases and J dropped 12; count of bases not matched to a gene: 6. In germline, CDR1 is SGDLS, CDR2 YYNGEE. The CDR3 runs 11 residues. The CDR3 DNA sequence: TGTGCCAGCAGCGATCCGGGACTACTGTACTTC. This translates into CASSDPGLLYF.

This clonotype was counted a few times. CDR3 coding DNA: TGTGCCAGCAGTTTAAGTGGGCCGGGGGCCTACGAGCAGTACTTC. Translation gives CASSLSGPGAYEQYF. The chain links TRBV27 to TRBJ2-7, with D maybe TRBD2 (6 bases). V lost 2 bases, J lost 2 bases, and 13 bases lay in between. Germline-derived CDR1 and CDR2 are MNHEY and SMNVEV (reference sequence). The CDR3 has 15 residues.

In this sample, this clonotype turned up a few times. The J gene is TRBJ2-7, the V gene TRBV20-1; no definite D call. CDR1 and CDR2 (germline): DFQATT, SNEGSKA (reference sequence). Trimming cost V 6 bases and J 0 bases, with 6 bases left between them. The CDR3 consists of 11 residues. CDR3 residues: CSAPDSYEQYF. CDR3 in DNA: TGCAGTGCCCCTGACTCCTACGAGCAGTACTTC.

The chain joins TRBV20-1 to TRBJ2-2; 10 bases fit TRBD1. V dropped 4 bases and J dropped 3; count of bases not matched to a gene: 8. The CDR3 is 16 residues long. CDR1 is DFQATT and CDR2 is SNEGSKA in the germline V gene (reference sequence). DNA of the CDR3: TGCAGTGCTACCACCCCGACAGGGGGCGACACCGGGGAGCTGTTTTTT. It translates to CSATTPTGGDTGELFF.

This clonotype was seen ten or more times. V is TRBV7-9 and J is TRBJ1-2; D remains unclear. Germline V gene lookup returns CDR1 SEHNR and CDR2 FQNEAQ (reference sequence). The CDR3 is 13 residues long. Trimming pared 1 base from V and 8 bases from J, leaving 11 bases between. CDR3 in amino acids: CASSLDNRRGYTF. The CDR3 DNA reads as TGTGCCAGCAGCTTAGACAACCGTCGGGGCTACACCTTC.

This clonotype was detected a few times. This sequence joins TRBV4-1 and TRBJ2-7, with D possibly matching TRBD2 (5 bases). This CDR3 is 17 amino acids long. Germline V gene sequence: CDR1 MGHRA, CDR2 YSYEKL. V was pared by 1 base and J by 3 bases, with 19 bases between. The CDR3 loop reads CASSQVYTGIGNYEQYF. In nucleotides, the CDR3 is TGCGCCAGCAGCCAAGTTTACACGGGAATAGGGAACTACGAGCAGTACTTC.

This clonotype has a count of ten or more. This chain joins TRBV4-3 and TRBJ2-5, with no clear D. Germline V gives CDR1 LGHNA, CDR2 YSLEER. The CDR3 totals 15 residues. The V end lost 4 bases, the J end lost 5 bases, and 17 bases lay between the germline ends. The CDR3 DNA is TGCGCCAGCAGCCCCTACCTAGGAGCCTCGGAGACCCAGTACTTC. Its protein product is CASSPYLGASETQYF.

V is TRBV2 and J is TRBJ2-7; D is possibly TRBD1 (5 bases). This CDR3 is 13 amino acids long. V lost 6 bases, J lost 5 bases, and 14 bases lay in between. Germline values: CDR1 SNHLY, CDR2 FYNNEI. The CDR3 sequence is CASRFPGPDEQYF. DNA for the CDR3: TGTGCCAGCAGATTTCCAGGGCCGGACGAGCAGTACTTC.

This clonotype came up a few times. This sequence joins TRBV19 and TRBJ2-1, with D possibly TRBD1 on 5 matching bases. The CDR3 has 15 residues. With 6 bases removed from V and 4 bases from J, the gap between germline ends came to 16 bases. Germline V gives CDR1 LNHDA, CDR2 SQIVND (reference sequence). As DNA, the CDR3 is TGTGCCAGTAGGGACCTGGAGACAGCTTACAATGAGCAGTTCTTC. Amino acids: CASRDLETAYNEQFF.

This clonotype turned up a few times. This chain joins TRBV6-1 and TRBJ2-1; 8 bases fit TRBD1. Germline V lookup: CDR1 MNHNS, CDR2 SASEGT. This CDR3 region has 14 residues. V trimming: 2 bases; J trimming: 7 bases; junction bases outside the gene matches: 4. CDR3 residues: CASSEQGAENEQFF. For the CDR3, the DNA is TGTGCCAGCAGTGAACAGGGGGCAGAAAATGAGCAGTTCTTC.

There are many counts of this clonotype. V is TRBV7-9 and J is TRBJ2-7, with 10 positions matching TRBD2. The CDR3 runs 13 residues. The V gene's germline CDR1 is SEHNR and CDR2 FQNEAQ (reference sequence). V lost 7 bases, J lost 0 bases, and 0 bases stayed unmatched. The CDR3 DNA is TGTGCCAGCACTAGCGGGAGCTCCTACGAGCAGTACTTC. This translates into CASTSGSSYEQYF.

This clonotype was seen a few times. This sequence joins TRBV9 and TRBJ2-7, with a tentative D call TRBD1 (6 bases). Trimming pared 4 bases from V and 5 bases from J, leaving 16 bases between. The CDR3 length is 14 residues. Germline assignment: CDR1 SGDLS and CDR2 YYNGEE. The CDR3 here is CASSPRTVIDEQYF. CDR3 bases: TGTGCCAGCAGCCCCCGGACAGTAATCGACGAGCAGTACTTC.

This rearrangement joins TRBV6-2 or TRBV6-3 to TRBJ2-2; D unresolved. This CDR3 has 11 amino acids. V lost 10 bases to trimming and J lost 2 bases, with 5 bases between them. From germline, CDR1 is MNHEY and CDR2 SVGEGT. CDR3 nucleotide sequence: TGTGCCACCCGAAACACCGGGGAGCTGTTTTTT. Its protein product is CATRNTGELFF.